Following are 5 T cell receptor beta chains from one sample sequenced in a study of blood T cell repertoires in COVID-19. Assay used: immunoSEQ multiplex PCR; TCRdb lists only in-frame clones, some missing. The sample carries 150,000 to 200,000 clones, approximately 90% recorded once. Sequencing was performed on peripheral blood. The receptors stem from a human donor in a cohort sampled during active COVID-19.

This clone appeared a few times. The CDR3 here is CASSLAGAYSSGSSTDTQYF. CDR3 sequence (DNA): TGTGCCAGCAGCTTGGCAGGGGCGTATTCTAGCGGGAGTAGCACAGATACGCAGTATTTT. V usage is TRBV5-8 and J usage is TRBJ2-3; 10 bases agree with TRBD2. This CDR3 spans 20 amino acids. CDR1 is SGHTS, CDR2 YDEGEE, per germline. The V segment lost 0 bases and the J segment 0 bases; nucleotides outside the gene matches: 13.

The gene calls are TRBV21-1 and TRBJ2-2; the listed D gene, TRBD2, was not tested against the DNA. TRBV21-1 is flagged as a pseudogene. The CDR3 sequence is 15 residues long. The CDR3 reads CASSKKGEGDGELFF. As DNA, the CDR3 is TGTGCCAGCAGCAAAAAGGGTGAGGGAGACGGGGAGCTGTTTTTT.

This CDR3 reads CASSLRPETTNEKLFF. The CDR3 nucleotides read TGTGCCAGCAGCTTGCGTCCTGAGACAACTAATGAAAAACTGTTTTTT. The genes are TRBV13 and TRBJ1-4; no definite D call. Deletions cut 3 bases from V and 0 bases from J, with 11 bases between. This CDR3 spans 16 amino acids. The germline CDR1 and CDR2 sequences are PRHDT and FYEKMQ (reference sequence).

The V gene is TRBV3-1 (or the pseudogene TRBV3-2), the J gene TRBJ2-5; 8 bases fit TRBD1. In germline, CDR1 is LGHDT, CDR2 YNNKEL (reference sequence). Trimming took 2 bases from V and 5 from J; bases not matched to a gene: 10. This CDR3 comprises 16 residues. The DNA of the CDR3 is TGTGCCAGCAGCCAAAATCAGGGGGCAGCGGGCGAGACCCAGTACTTC. Its translation is CASSQNQGAAGETQYF.

The chain carries TRBV5-1 and TRBJ2-1, with D possibly matching TRBD2 (6 bases). CDR3 length: 14 amino acids. Trimming took 2 bases from V and 5 from J, leaving 11 bases between them. From germline, CDR1 is SGHRS and CDR2 YFSETQ. The CDR3: CASSFGSTDNEQFF. The CDR3 bases are TGCGCCAGCAGCTTCGGGAGTACTGACAATGAGCAGTTCTTC.